Presented here are 24 T cell receptor beta chains from one specimen sequenced in a study of cytomegalovirus exposure and HLA in healthy donors. Use of 60 Vbeta and 13 Jbeta primers characterized the PCR. Sequencing used immunoSEQ multiplex PCR; TCRdb keeps in-frame clones, though not all of them. The sample includes 210,000 or so clones, 70% to 90% of them seen just once. The material sequenced was PBMCs. The receptors derive from a girl aged 2 to 10 in good health and CMV-seronegative.

The chain is built from TRBV5-6 and TRBJ1-3; TRBD1 is a possible D gene (6 bases). V shed 2 bases and J shed 3 bases, with 9 bases lying between them. The CDR3 totals 14 residues. Germline CDR1 SGHDT, CDR2 YYEEEE. The DNA of the CDR3 is TGTGCCAGCAGCTTAGGGGACAATGGAAACACCATATATTTT. Its protein is CASSLGDNGNTIYF.

This clone was observed a few times. The gene calls are TRBV27 and TRBJ2-2; 7 nucleotides align to TRBD1. Germline V lookup: CDR1 MNHEY, CDR2 SMNVEV (reference sequence). There are 17 residues in the CDR3. J gave up 1 base and V 10 bases, and 15 bases lay outside the gene matches. The CDR3 nucleotides read TGTGCCACCTCACTCGGACCGGGACAGATGAACACCGGGGAGCTGTTTTTT. It yields the protein CATSLGPGQMNTGELFF.

This clone has a single count. The DNA of the CDR3 is TGCGCCAGCAGCCAAGATAGCGGGGGCCCCTCCTACGAGCAGTACTTC. It codes for CASSQDSGGPSYEQYF. The chain links TRBV4-1 to TRBJ2-5, with 9 bases identical to TRBD2. TRBJ2-7 matches the DNA end more closely, so the J call is doubtful. CDR1 is MGHRA, CDR2 YSYEKL, per germline. This CDR3 has 16 amino acids.

This clone was seen just once. The chain has TRBV6-1 and TRBJ2-7, with TRBD1 matching 7 bases. Germline CDR1 and CDR2: MNHNS and SASEGT. Germline trimming cut 5 bases from V and 0 bases from J; bases unmatched to any gene: 7. The CDR3 totals 15 residues. The CDR3 DNA follows: TGTGCCAGCAGTAATAGACAGGGCGGCTCCTACGAGCAGTACTTC. Protein: CASSNRQGGSYEQYF.

The genes are TRBV29-1 and TRBJ1-1, with D hard to call. The length of the CDR3 is 14 residues. V dropped 5 bases and J dropped 0 bases, with 13 bases sitting between them. From germline, CDR1 is SQVTM and CDR2 ANQGSEA. The CDR3 bases are TGCAGCGTTAATATCGCGGTAATGAACACTGAAGCTTTCTTT. Translation: CSVNIAVMNTEAFF.

The V gene is TRBV6-5, the J gene TRBJ1-2, with 8 bases fitting TRBD1. V gave up 2 bases and J gave up 0 bases; unmatched junction bases: 5. Germline V gene data show CDR1 as MNHEY and CDR2 as SVGAGI. The CDR3 has 16 amino acids. CDR3 sequence reads: CASSYRQGAPNYGYTF. CDR3 in DNA: TGTGCCAGCAGTTACCGGCAGGGGGCCCCTAACTATGGCTACACCTTC.

The CDR3 nucleotides are TGTGCCAGCAGGTTTACAGGGCGCCCGAAGGAGGAGCTGTTTTTT. Translation gives CASRFTGRPKEELFF. J is TRBJ2-2 and V is TRBV6-5; possibly TRBD1 for D (6 bases). V was trimmed by 6 bases and J by 10 bases, leaving 21 bases between them. Germline CDR1 MNHEY, CDR2 SVGAGI. This CDR3 region has 15 residues.

The chain combines TRBV7-9 with TRBJ1-1, with TRBD1 identical over 7 bases. Germline trimming cut 1 base from V and 7 bases from J; bases unmatched to any gene: 6. This CDR3 spans 14 amino acids. The germline V gene has CDR1 SEHNR and CDR2 FQNEAQ (reference sequence). Written as DNA, the CDR3 is TGTGCCAGCAGCTTAGAGGGGGCGGGGTATGAAGCTTTCTTT. Translation: CASSLEGAGYEAFF.

The rearrangement joins TRBV5-1 to TRBJ2-7, with TRBD1 matching over 10 bases. The CDR3 runs to 16 residues. Looked up from germline, CDR1 is SGHRS and CDR2 is YFSETQ. The trim removed 0 bases at V and 0 bases at J, leaving 3 bases unmatched. The CDR3 bases are TGCGCCAGCAGCTTGGTGGGACAGGGGAGCTCCTACGAGCAGTACTTC. Translated, it gives CASSLVGQGSSYEQYF. Supplemented by reference TRBV5-1 and TRBJ2-7, the full variable domain reads KAGVTQTPRYLIKTRGQQVTLSCSPISGHRSVSWYQQTPGQGLQFLFEYFSETQRNKGNFPGRFSGRQFSNSRSEMNVSTLELGDSALYLCASSLVGQGSSYEQYFGPGTRLTVT.

This clone was seen only once. The chain has TRBV2 and TRBJ2-1; 13 bases are a match to TRBD2. The ends lost 1 base at V and 7 bases at J; junction bases unmatched: 4. Germline V gene sequence: CDR1 SNHLY, CDR2 FYNNEI. CDR3 size: 16 residues. The CDR3: CASSEGGTSGTNEQFF. CDR3 in DNA: TGTGCCAGCAGTGAAGGGGGGACTAGCGGGACGAATGAGCAGTTCTTC.

The chain uses TRBV6-6 and TRBJ1-2; TRBD1 agrees at 7 bases. Per germline, CDR1 MNHNY and CDR2 SVGAGI (reference sequence). The CDR3 totals 13 residues. V lost 2 bases to trimming and J lost 4 bases; unmatched junction nucleotides: 1. CDR3 DNA sequence: TGTGCCAGCAGTTACGCAGGGGGCTATGGCTACACCTTC. Translating it yields CASSYAGGYGYTF.

This clone appeared a few times. The chain recombines TRBV5-8 with TRBJ2-3, with TRBD2 matching over 14 bases. In germline, CDR1 is SGHTS, CDR2 YDEGEE. This CDR3 region has 17 residues. J gave up 4 bases and V 4 bases, and 8 bases lay outside the gene matches. DNA of the CDR3: TGTGCCAGCAGCCGATCGGCGGGACTAGCGGGAGCAGATACGCAGTATTTT. Translating gives CASSRSAGLAGADTQYF.

The chain's CDR3 is CASSLSAGGYYGYTF. CDR3 in DNA: TGTGCCAGCAGTTTATCGGCAGGGGGATACTATGGCTACACCTTC. The gene calls are TRBV27 and TRBJ1-2; the match to TRBD1 covers 7 bases. Germline V gives CDR1 MNHEY, CDR2 SMNVEV (reference sequence). Unmatched junction bases numbered 4, after V lost 0 bases and J lost 3 bases. The CDR3 contains 15 residues.

The chain employs TRBV11-1 and TRBJ2-3; the match to TRBD1 covers 9 bases. Germline V CDR1 and CDR2: SGHAT, FQDESV (reference sequence). V lost 5 bases, J lost 5 bases, and 11 bases stayed unmatched. The CDR3 is 16 amino acids. CDR3 residues: CASSRGRDRVRDTQYF. Written as DNA, the CDR3 is TGTGCCAGCAGCAGAGGCCGGGACAGGGTCAGAGATACGCAGTATTTT.

The rearrangement uses TRBV25-1 and TRBJ2-5, with D possibly being TRBD1 (5 bases). The CDR3 spans 13 residues. V lost 4 bases, J lost 4 bases, and 10 bases lay in between. The germline V gene has CDR1 MGHDK and CDR2 SYGVNS. CDR3 residues: CASSALRGETQYF. DNA of the CDR3: TGTGCCAGCAGTGCACTAAGGGGAGAGACCCAGTACTTC.

J is TRBJ1-1 and V is TRBV10-3; TRBD1 is a possible D gene (5 bases). The CDR3 length is 13 residues. The V end was cut by 8 bases, the J end by 6 bases, with 16 bases between. CDR1 and CDR2 (germline): ENHRY, SYGVKD. CDR3 DNA sequence: TGTGCCATCGGGCCTTTAGGGGCTGCTGAAGCTTTCTTT. This gives the protein CAIGPLGAAEAFF.

The rearrangement links TRBV21-1 to TRBJ1-1; TRBD1 is the table's D call and was not checked against the DNA. TRBV21-1 is listed as a pseudogene. This CDR3 region has 16 residues. CDR3 DNA sequence: TGTGCCAGCAGCAAAGCCTGGGGACAGATGAACACTGAAGCTTTCTTT. Its translation: CASSKAWGQMNTEAFF.

J is TRBJ1-2 and V is TRBV6-5; D perhaps matches TRBD1 (6 bases). CDR1 and CDR2 (germline): MNHEY, SVGAGI. CDR3 length: 13 residues. Trimming removed 0 bases at V and 8 bases at J, with 10 bases between. The CDR3 sequence is CASSYSPGVGYTF. CDR3 sequence (DNA): TGTGCCAGCAGTTACTCGCCAGGGGTCGGCTACACCTTC.

This chain connects TRBV2 to TRBJ1-1; 8 bases match TRBD1. From germline, CDR1 is SNHLY and CDR2 FYNNEI. J was trimmed by 0 bases and V by 6 bases; bases with no gene match: 9. This CDR3 spans 16 amino acids. The CDR3 protein is CASRYDRGTMNTEAFF. CDR3 sequence (DNA): TGTGCCAGCAGGTACGACAGGGGTACAATGAACACTGAAGCTTTCTTT.

This sequence joins TRBV9 and TRBJ2-5; 8 nucleotides agree with TRBD2. The CDR3 extends over 14 amino acids. Germline V gene sequence: CDR1 SGDLS, CDR2 YYNGEE. The V segment lost 7 bases and the J segment 1 base; nucleotides outside the gene matches: 6. CDR3 DNA: TGTGCCAGCTCTTATAGCGGGACCCAAGAGACCCAGTACTTC. The encoded protein is CASSYSGTQETQYF.

The V gene is TRBV5-5, the J gene TRBJ2-5, with 7 bases fitting TRBD1. The germline V gene has CDR1 SGHKS and CDR2 YYEKEE (reference sequence). CDR3 length: 14 residues. Germline trimming cut 2 bases from V and 5 bases from J; bases unmatched to any gene: 6. The CDR3, as DNA: TGTGCCAGCAGCTTCAGGGGGATGGCGGAGACCCAGTACTTC. It yields the protein CASSFRGMAETQYF.

This sequence joins TRBV6-1 and TRBJ1-5; D is ambiguous. Trimming shortened V by 8 bases and J by 4 bases, and 18 bases separated the two germline ends. Germline lookup yields CDR1 MNHNS and CDR2 SASEGT. CDR3 length equals 15 residues. The CDR3 DNA sequence: TGTGCCAGCGCTCCCGGGTCCCTGAGAAATCAGCCCCAGCATTTT. Protein: CASAPGSLRNQPQHF.

This rearrangement joins TRBV5-1 to TRBJ2-2, with TRBD2 matching 14 bases. The J segment lost 7 bases and the V segment lost 4 bases, leaving 6 bases of the junction unmatched. The CDR3 has 16 residues. Per germline, CDR1 SGHRS and CDR2 YFSETQ. CDR3 coding DNA: TGCGCCAGCAGCCTGACTAGCGGGAGGGTTCACGGGGAGCTGTTTTTT. It yields the protein CASSLTSGRVHGELFF. Full variable domain (remainder filled in from reference TRBV5-1 and TRBJ2-2): KAGVTQTPRYLIKTRGQQVTLSCSPISGHRSVSWYQQTPGQGLQFLFEYFSETQRNKGNFPGRFSGRQFSNSRSEMNVSTLELGDSALYLCASSLTSGRVHGELFFGEGSRLTVL.

V usage is TRBV13 and J usage is TRBJ1-6; maybe TRBD1 (5 bases). Looked up from germline, CDR1 is PRHDT and CDR2 is FYEKMQ (reference sequence). Trimming cost V 4 bases and J 0 bases, with 13 bases left between them. The length of the CDR3 is 17 residues. DNA for the CDR3: TGTGCCAGCAGCTCAGCGGGGGAACTCTCCTATAATTCACCCCTCCACTTT. This encodes CASSSAGELSYNSPLHF.